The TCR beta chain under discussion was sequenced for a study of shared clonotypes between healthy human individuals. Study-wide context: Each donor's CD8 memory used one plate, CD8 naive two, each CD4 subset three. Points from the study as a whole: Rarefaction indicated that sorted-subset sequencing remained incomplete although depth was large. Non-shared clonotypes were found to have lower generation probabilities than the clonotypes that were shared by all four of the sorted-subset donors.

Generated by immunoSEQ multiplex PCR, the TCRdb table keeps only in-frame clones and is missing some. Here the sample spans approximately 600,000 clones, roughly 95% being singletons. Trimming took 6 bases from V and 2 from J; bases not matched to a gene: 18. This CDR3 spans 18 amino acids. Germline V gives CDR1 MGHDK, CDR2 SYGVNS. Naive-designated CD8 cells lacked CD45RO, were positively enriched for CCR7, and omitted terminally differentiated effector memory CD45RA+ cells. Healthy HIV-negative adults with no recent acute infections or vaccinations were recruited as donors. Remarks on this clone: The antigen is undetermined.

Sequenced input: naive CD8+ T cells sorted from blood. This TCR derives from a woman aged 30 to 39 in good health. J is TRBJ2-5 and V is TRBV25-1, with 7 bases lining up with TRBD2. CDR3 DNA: TGTGCCAGCAGCGATCTTGAGGTTCTAGCGGTCCCTCAAGAGACCCAGTACTTC. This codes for CASSDLEVLAVPQETQYF.